This T cell receptor (beta chain) originates from a study of blood T cell repertoires in COVID-19. Turning to the study itself: Sample material is recorded as cDNA or gDNA derived from T cells, B-cell-depleted T cells, or PBMCs.

Germline V gene lookup returns CDR1 LGHDT and CDR2 YNNKEL (reference sequence). CDR3 length equals 12 residues. The V gene lost 3 bases and the J gene lost 6 bases, with 6 bases spanning the gap. This clone showed up just once. This sample also contains other DNA sequences that code for the same CDR3. The assay was immunoSEQ multiplex PCR, and TCRdb's table has in-frame clones only and misses some. Of 200,000 to 250,000 clones in the sample, around 84% are singletons; the top ten hold nearly 20%. Material: peripheral blood. The clonotype comes from a man aged 30-40 years with active or convalescent COVID-19. V usage is TRBV3-1 (or the pseudogene TRBV3-2) and J usage is TRBJ2-1; D is undetermined. CDR3 in amino acids: CASSHLRNEQFF. DNA of the CDR3: TGTGCCAGCAGCCACCTACGCAATGAGCAGTTCTTC.